This TCR beta chain was obtained from a study of cytomegalovirus exposure and HLA in healthy donors. The PCR had 60 Vbeta and 13 Jbeta primers. Clones were read by immunoSEQ multiplex PCR, and TCRdb kept only the in-frame ones, dropping some. The profile shows about 130,000 clones, 8.5% to 10% of them singletons. This clone was counted only a few times. At one end the junction does not follow the germline gene, possibly because of a read error. The CDR3 extends over 12 amino acids. The V gene's germline CDR1 is SGHTS and CDR2 YDEGEE. This sequence was found in a man in his forties in good health and CMV-seronegative. Sequencing was performed on PBMCs. V usage is TRBV5-8 and J usage is TRBJ1-1; D ambiguous. CDR3: CASSFMNTEAFF. CDR3 bases: TGTGCCAGTAGCTTCATGAACACTGAAGCTTTCTTT.